This T cell receptor beta chain was obtained from a study of blood T cell repertoires in COVID-19. Across the study: COVID-19 samples, acute and convalescent, were from the United States, Italy and Spain.

The CDR3 has 18 residues. Looked up from germline, CDR1 is SGHDT and CDR2 is YYEEEE. The trim removed 1 base at V and 0 bases at J, leaving 10 bases unmatched. Per the original methods: Scientists estimated how many nucleated cells there were by amplifying reference gene primers. The repertoire was sequenced with immunoSEQ multiplex PCR; TCRdb's copy has only in-frame clones and lacks some. That table is the source of V, J and clone size, and D and trimming were worked out from the DNA. The sample includes about 260,000 clones, 80% to 90% of them seen just once. Clinical history reported by participants formed the basis on which cohorts were assigned. Symptom resolution, clearance, or two negative PCRs marked the recovered donors of Cohort 3.

V and J are TRBV5-6 and TRBJ2-5; 9 positions match TRBD2. Material for sequencing was PBMCs or T cells enriched from blood (not recorded which). The TCR originated in a woman aged 18-30 years who had recovered from COVID-19. CDR3 bases: TGTGCCAGCAGCTTGACAGCGGGGGGCAAAGAGTACCAAGAGACCCAGTACTTC. Its translation is CASSLTAGGKEYQETQYF.